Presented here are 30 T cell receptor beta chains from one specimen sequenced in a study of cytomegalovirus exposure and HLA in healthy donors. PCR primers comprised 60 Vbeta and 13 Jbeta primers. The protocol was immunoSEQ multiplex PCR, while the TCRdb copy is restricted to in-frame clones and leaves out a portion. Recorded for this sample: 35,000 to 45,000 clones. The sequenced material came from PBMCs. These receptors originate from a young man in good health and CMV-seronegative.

CDR3 in DNA: TGTGCCAGCACCCAATCCAGGGCCAGCAATCAGCCCCAGCATTTT. Protein product: CASTQSRASNQPQHF. V is TRBV6-1 and J is TRBJ1-5; D possibly corresponds to TRBD1 (5 bases). CDR1 and CDR2 (germline): MNHNS, SASEGT. The CDR3 covers 15 residues. Trimming stripped 7 bases from V and 1 base from J, with 14 bases between.

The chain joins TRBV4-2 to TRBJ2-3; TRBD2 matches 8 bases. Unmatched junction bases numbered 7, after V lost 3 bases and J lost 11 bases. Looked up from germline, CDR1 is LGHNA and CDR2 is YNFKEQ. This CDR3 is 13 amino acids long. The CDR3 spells CASSHTSGEKQYF. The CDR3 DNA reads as TGTGCCAGCAGCCACACTAGCGGAGAGAAGCAGTATTTT.

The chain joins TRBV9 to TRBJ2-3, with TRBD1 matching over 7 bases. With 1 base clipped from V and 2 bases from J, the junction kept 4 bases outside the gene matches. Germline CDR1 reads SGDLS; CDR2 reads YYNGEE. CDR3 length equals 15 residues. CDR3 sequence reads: CASSVTGVSTDTQYF. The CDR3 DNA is TGTGCCAGCAGCGTAACAGGGGTCTCCACAGATACGCAGTATTTT.

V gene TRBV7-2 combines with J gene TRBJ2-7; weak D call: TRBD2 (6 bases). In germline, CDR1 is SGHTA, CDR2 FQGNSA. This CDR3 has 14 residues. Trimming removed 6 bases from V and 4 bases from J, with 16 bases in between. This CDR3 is CASRRDLPQYEQYF. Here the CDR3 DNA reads TGTGCCAGCAGAAGGGACTTGCCTCAGTACGAGCAGTACTTC.

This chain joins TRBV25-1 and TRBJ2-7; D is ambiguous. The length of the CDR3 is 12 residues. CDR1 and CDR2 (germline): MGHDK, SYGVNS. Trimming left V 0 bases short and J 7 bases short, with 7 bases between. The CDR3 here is CASSEYAEEQYF. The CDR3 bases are TGTGCCAGCAGTGAATACGCGGAGGAGCAGTACTTC.

The chain's CDR3 is CASSLLAGGNSEQYF. CDR3 nucleotide sequence: TGTGCCAGCAGCTTACTAGCGGGGGGCAATTCCGAGCAGTACTTC. J is TRBJ2-7 and V is TRBV7-9, with 11 bases identical to TRBD2. The CDR3 contains 15 residues. J lost 6 bases, V lost 2 bases, and 6 bases had no gene match. Looked up from germline, CDR1 is SEHNR and CDR2 is FQNEAQ (reference sequence).

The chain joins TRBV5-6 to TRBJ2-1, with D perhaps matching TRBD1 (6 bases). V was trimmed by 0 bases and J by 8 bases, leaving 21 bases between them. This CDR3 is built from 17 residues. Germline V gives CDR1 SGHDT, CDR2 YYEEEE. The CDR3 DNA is TGTGCCAGCAGCTTGGTATTTGAGGGGCCGAAGGGGGATGAGCAGTTCTTC. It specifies CASSLVFEGPKGDEQFF.

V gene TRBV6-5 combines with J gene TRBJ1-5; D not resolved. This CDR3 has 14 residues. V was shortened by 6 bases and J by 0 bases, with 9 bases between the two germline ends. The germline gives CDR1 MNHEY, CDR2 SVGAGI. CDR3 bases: TGTGCCAGCAGAAGCAGGTATAGCAATCAGCCCCAGCATTTT. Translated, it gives CASRSRYSNQPQHF.

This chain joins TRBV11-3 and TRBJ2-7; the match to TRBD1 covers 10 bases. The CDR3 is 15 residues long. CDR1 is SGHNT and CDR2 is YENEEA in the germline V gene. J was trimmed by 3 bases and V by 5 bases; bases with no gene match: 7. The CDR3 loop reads CASSERQGASYEQYF. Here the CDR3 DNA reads TGTGCCAGCAGCGAGCGACAGGGGGCGAGCTACGAGCAGTACTTC.

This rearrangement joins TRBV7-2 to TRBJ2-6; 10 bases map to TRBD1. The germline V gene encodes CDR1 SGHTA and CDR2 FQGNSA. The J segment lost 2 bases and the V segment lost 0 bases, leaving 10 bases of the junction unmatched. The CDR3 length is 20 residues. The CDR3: CASSLALGTGESPGANVLTF. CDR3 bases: TGTGCCAGCAGCTTAGCCCTCGGGACAGGGGAGTCTCCTGGGGCCAACGTCCTGACTTTC.

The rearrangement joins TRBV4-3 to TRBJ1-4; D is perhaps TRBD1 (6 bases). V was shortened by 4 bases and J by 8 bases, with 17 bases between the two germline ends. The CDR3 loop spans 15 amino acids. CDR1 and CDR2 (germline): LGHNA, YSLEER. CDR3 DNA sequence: TGCGCCAGCAGCCCGCACCACAGGGAAGGAGAAAAACTGTTTTTT. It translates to CASSPHHREGEKLFF.

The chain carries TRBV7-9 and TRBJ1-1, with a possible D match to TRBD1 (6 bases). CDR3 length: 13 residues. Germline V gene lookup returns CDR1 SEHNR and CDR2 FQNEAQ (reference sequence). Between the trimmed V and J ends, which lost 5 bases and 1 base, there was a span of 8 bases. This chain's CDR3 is CASSPQGNTEAFF. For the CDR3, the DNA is TGTGCCAGCAGCCCACAGGGGAACACTGAAGCTTTCTTT.

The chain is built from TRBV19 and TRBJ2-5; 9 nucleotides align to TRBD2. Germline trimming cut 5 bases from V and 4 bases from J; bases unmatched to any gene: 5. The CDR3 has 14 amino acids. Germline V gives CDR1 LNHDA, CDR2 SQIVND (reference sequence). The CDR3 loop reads CASSQGLAGETQYF. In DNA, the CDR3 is TGTGCCAGTAGTCAGGGACTAGCTGGAGAGACCCAGTACTTC. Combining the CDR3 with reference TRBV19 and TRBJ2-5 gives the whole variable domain DGGITQSPKYLFRKEGQNVTLSCEQNLNHDAMYWYRQDPGQGLRLIYYSQIVNDFQKGDIAEGYSVSREKKESFPLTVTSAQKNPTAFYLCASSQGLAGETQYFGPGTRLLVL.

CDR3 DNA: TGTGCCAGCAGCTCGACAGGGGAAGAGCAGTACTTC. Protein product: CASSSTGEEQYF. The V call is TRBV5-5, the J call TRBJ2-7, with 8 bases lining up with TRBD1. CDR3 length: 12 amino acids. Trimming cost V 3 bases and J 7 bases; bases outside gene matches: 3. CDR1 and CDR2 from the germline V gene are SGHKS and YYEKEE (reference sequence).

The CDR3 region is CASSLLGQGAGEQYF. The CDR3 nucleotides are TGTGCCAGCAGCTTATTGGGACAGGGGGCGGGGGAGCAGTACTTC. The chain is built from TRBV7-8 and TRBJ2-7; 12 positions match TRBD1. V was pared by 2 bases and J by 7 bases, with 6 bases of the junction left unmatched. The CDR3 contains 15 residues. Germline V gene lookup returns CDR1 SGHVS and CDR2 FQNEAQ.

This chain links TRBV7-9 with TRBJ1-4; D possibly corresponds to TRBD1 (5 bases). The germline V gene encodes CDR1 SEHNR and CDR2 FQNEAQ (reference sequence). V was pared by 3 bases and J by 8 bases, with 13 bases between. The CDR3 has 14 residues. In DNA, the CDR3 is TGTGCCAGCAGCTTTGTGGGGCGCGGAGAAAAACTGTTTTTT. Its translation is CASSFVGRGEKLFF. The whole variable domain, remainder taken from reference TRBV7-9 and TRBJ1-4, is DTGVSQNPRHKITKRGQNVTFRCDPISEHNRLYWYRQTLGQGPEFLTYFQNEAQLEKSRLLSDRFSAERPKGSFSTLEIQRTEQGDSAMYLCASSFVGRGEKLFFGSGTQLSVL.

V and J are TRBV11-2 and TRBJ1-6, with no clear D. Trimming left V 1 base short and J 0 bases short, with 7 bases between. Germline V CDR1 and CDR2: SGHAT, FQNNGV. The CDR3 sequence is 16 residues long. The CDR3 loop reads CASSLVESSYNSPLHF. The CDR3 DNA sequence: TGTGCCAGCAGCTTAGTTGAGAGCTCCTATAATTCACCCCTCCACTTT.

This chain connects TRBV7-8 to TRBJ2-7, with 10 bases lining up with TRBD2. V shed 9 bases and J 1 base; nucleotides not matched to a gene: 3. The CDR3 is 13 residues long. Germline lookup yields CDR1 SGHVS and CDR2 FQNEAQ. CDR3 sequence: CASRLAGSYEQYF. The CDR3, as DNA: TGTGCCAGTCGACTAGCGGGTTCCTACGAGCAGTACTTC. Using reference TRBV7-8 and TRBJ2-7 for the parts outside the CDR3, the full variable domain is GAGVSQSPRYKVAKRGQDVALRCDPISGHVSLFWYQQALGQGPEFLTYFQNEAQLDKSGLPSDRFFAERPEGSVSTLKIQRTQQEDSAVYLCASRLAGSYEQYFGPGTRLTVT.

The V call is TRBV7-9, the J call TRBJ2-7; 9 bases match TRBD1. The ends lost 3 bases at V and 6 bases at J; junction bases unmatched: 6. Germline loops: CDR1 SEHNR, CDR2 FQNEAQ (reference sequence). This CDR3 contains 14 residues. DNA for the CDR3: TGTGCCAGCAGCTTCACAGGGGGCGCGATCGAGCAGTACTTC. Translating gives CASSFTGGAIEQYF.

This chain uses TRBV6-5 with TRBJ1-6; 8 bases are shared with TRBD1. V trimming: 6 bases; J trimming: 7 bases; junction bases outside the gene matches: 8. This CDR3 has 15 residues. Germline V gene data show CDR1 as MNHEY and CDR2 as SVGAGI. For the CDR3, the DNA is TGTGCCAGCAGCCGGACAGGGACGGAGAATTCACCCCTCCACTTT. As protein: CASSRTGTENSPLHF.

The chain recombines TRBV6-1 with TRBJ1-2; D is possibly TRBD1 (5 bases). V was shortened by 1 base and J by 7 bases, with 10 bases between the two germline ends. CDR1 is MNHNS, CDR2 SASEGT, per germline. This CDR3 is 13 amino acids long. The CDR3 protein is CASSEEGRGGYTF. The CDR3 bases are TGTGCCAGCAGTGAAGAAGGAAGGGGTGGCTACACCTTC.

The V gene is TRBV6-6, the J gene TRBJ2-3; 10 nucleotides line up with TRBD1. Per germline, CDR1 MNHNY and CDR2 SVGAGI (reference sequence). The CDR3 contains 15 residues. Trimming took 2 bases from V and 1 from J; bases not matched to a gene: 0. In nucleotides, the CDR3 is TGTGCCAGCAGTTACGGGACAGGGGGCACAGATACGCAGTATTTT. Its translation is CASSYGTGGTDTQYF.

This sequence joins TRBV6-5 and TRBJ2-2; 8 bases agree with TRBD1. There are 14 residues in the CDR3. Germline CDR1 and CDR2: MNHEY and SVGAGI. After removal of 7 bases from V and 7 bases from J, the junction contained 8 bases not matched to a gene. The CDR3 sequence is CASTRTGTGGELFF. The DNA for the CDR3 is TGTGCCAGCACCCGGACAGGGACGGGCGGGGAGCTGTTTTTT.

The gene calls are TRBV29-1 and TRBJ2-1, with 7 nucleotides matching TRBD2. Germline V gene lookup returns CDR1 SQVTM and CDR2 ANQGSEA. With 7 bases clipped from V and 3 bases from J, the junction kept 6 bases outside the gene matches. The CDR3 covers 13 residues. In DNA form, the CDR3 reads TGCAGCGCCGAAGCGGGATACTACAATGAGCAGTTCTTC. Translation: CSAEAGYYNEQFF.

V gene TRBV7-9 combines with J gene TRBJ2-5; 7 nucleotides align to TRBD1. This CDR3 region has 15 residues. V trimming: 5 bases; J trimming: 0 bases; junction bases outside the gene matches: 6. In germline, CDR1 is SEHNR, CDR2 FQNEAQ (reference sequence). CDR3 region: CASSLGTAYQETQYF. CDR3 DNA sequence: TGTGCCAGCAGCCTAGGGACAGCGTACCAAGAGACCCAGTACTTC.

Here the CDR3 reads CASSRTGNIQYF. DNA for the CDR3: TGTGCCAGCAGCCGGACAGGGAACATTCAGTACTTC. The chain recombines TRBV11-1 with TRBJ2-4, with TRBD1 matching 8 bases. J lost 7 bases, V lost 5 bases, and 1 base had no gene match. The CDR3 spans 12 residues. CDR1 is SGHAT, CDR2 FQDESV, per germline (reference sequence).

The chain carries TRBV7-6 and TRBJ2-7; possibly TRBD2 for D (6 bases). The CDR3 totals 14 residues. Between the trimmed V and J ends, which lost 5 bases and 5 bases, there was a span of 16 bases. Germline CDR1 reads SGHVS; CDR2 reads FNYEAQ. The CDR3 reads CASSLNTGSHEQYF. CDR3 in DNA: TGTGCCAGCAGCCTAAACACCGGGAGTCACGAGCAGTACTTC.

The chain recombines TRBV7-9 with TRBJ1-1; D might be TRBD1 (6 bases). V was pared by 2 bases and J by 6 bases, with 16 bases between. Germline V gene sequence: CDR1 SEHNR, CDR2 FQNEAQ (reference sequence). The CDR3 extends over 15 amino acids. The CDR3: CASSLRQARVPEAFF. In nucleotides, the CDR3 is TGTGCCAGCAGCTTAAGACAGGCACGAGTCCCTGAAGCTTTCTTT. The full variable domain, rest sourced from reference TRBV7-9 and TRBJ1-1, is DTGVSQNPRHKITKRGQNVTFRCDPISEHNRLYWYRQTLGQGPEFLTYFQNEAQLEKSRLLSDRFSAERPKGSFSTLEIQRTEQGDSAMYLCASSLRQARVPEAFFGQGTRLTVV.

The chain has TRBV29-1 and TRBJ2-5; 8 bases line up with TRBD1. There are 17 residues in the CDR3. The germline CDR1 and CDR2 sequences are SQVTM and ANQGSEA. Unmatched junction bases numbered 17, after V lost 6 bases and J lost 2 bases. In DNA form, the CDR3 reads TGCAGCGTAGTTAGGACAGGGAACCATTACAATCAAGAGACCCAGTACTTC. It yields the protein CSVVRTGNHYNQETQYF.

The CDR3 DNA is TGCGCCAGCAGCCTACCGGGACAGGCTCCCGAAGCTTTCTTT. This sequence encodes CASSLPGQAPEAFF. V is TRBV4-1 and J is TRBJ1-1, with 8 bases aligning to TRBD1. CDR3 size: 14 residues. The V and J ends lost 4 bases and 8 bases, in that order; junction bases with no gene match: 9. Germline CDR1 is MGHRA and CDR2 is YSYEKL.